This T cell receptor beta chain was sequenced during a study of identical twins. Regarding the study as a whole: Instead of following the same donors, the conclusions were based on cross-sectional statistical analysis. Out-of-frame beta chain sequences displayed weaker excess sharing between twins. A lower insertion count was a feature of abundant cord blood beta clonotypes, with no such feature in memory repertoires.

The CDR3 length is 15 residues. CDR1 is MNHEY and CDR2 is SMNVEV in the germline V gene (reference sequence). Losses at the gene ends were 3 bases for V and 3 bases for J; bases not matched to a gene: 3. TCRdb ran MiXCR on the 5' RACE reads and lists one entry per CDR3 protein. The sample consists of about 700,000 distinct CDR3 sequences, 8.6% of them appearing once. This clonotype was found a few times. Its antigen is currently unknown. Healthy Caucasian donors formed the entire cohort. This sample was shared with a second study, whose subject was yellow fever vaccine responses in identical twins.

The V gene is TRBV27, the J gene TRBJ2-7; TRBD2 matches at 12 bases. The sequenced sample was PBMCs. This receptor was obtained from a woman younger than 30 in good health. The CDR3 is CASSFGTSGFYEQYF. CDR3 DNA sequence: TGTGCCAGCAGTTTCGGGACTAGCGGGTTCTACGAGCAGTACTTC.